This is a list of T cell receptor beta chains from one sample in a study of OX40 agonist ivuxolimab in advanced cancers. Repertoires were generated with immunoSEQ multiplex PCR, while TCRdb's copy carries only in-frame clones and drops some. Of some 50,000 clones in the sample, about 81% are singletons; the top ten hold 0.6% to 0.8%. The input for sequencing was CD4+ or CD8+ T cells sorted from blood, taken in a trial of the OX40 agonist ivuxolimab. These receptors originate from an adult with an advanced solid tumor such as melanoma, head and neck, liver or kidney cancer. Both conserved end residues are part of each CDR3. The D gene is left open where the match is weak. Clone size is not always given. Where it is, it says once, few, many or a class for expanded clones.

v_gene: TRBV11-2
d_gene: TRBD1
j_gene: TRBJ2-7
abundance: .
CDR3nt: TGTGCCAGCAGCTCCGTCCCGGACAGGTACTCCTACGAGCAGTACTTC
CDR3aa: CASSSVPDRYSYEQYF

v_gene: TRBV23-1
d_gene: TRBD1
j_gene: TRBJ2-1
abundance: once
CDR3nt: TGCGCCTCGGGACAGCTGTACAATGAGCAGTTCTTC
CDR3aa: CASGQLYNEQFF

v_gene: TRBV6-1
d_gene: .
j_gene: TRBJ1-3
abundance: .
CDR3nt: TGTGCCAGCAGTGAAGCAGGGGACACCATATATTTT
CDR3aa: CASSEAGDTIYF

v_gene: TRBV7-6
d_gene: TRBD1
j_gene: TRBJ1-1
abundance: .
CDR3nt: TGTGCCAGCAGCTCAGCAGGGACAGGGCCGGGGGAAGCTTTCTTT
CDR3aa: CASSSAGTGPGEAFF

v_gene: TRBV5-1
d_gene: .
j_gene: TRBJ1-2
abundance: .
CDR3nt: TGCGCCAGCAGCTTGGGCCGGGGCTACTATGGCTACACCTTC
CDR3aa: CASSLGRGYYGYTF

v_gene: TRBV5-4
d_gene: TRBD2
j_gene: TRBJ2-1
abundance: once
CDR3nt: TGTGCCAGCAGCGTTCCACTAGCGGGGGGGGTCAATGAGCAGTTCTTC
CDR3aa: CASSVPLAGGVNEQFF

v_gene: TRBV5-6
d_gene: TRBD2
j_gene: TRBJ2-1
abundance: .
CDR3nt: TGTGCCAGCAGATACGGGACTAGCTCCTACAATGAGCAGTTCTTC
CDR3aa: CASRYGTSSYNEQFF

v_gene: TRBV7-9
d_gene: .
j_gene: TRBJ1-4
abundance: .
CDR3nt: TGTGCCACCCCCGGGGCGCCAACTAATGAAAAACTGTTTTTT
CDR3aa: CATPGAPTNEKLFF

v_gene: TRBV29-1
d_gene: TRBD1
j_gene: TRBJ1-2
abundance: .
CDR3nt: TGCAGCGATTGGGACAGCTCTAACTATGGCTACACCTTC
CDR3aa: CSDWDSSNYGYTF

v_gene: TRBV10-3
d_gene: .
j_gene: TRBJ2-7
abundance: .
CDR3nt: TGCGCCAGCAGTGATACCTCCTACGAGCAGTACTTC
CDR3aa: CASSDTSYEQYF

v_gene: TRBV27
d_gene: TRBD1
j_gene: TRBJ1-1
abundance: .
CDR3nt: TGTGCCAGCAGTTTGGCGGGACAGGGGAACACTGAAGCTTTCTTT
CDR3aa: CASSLAGQGNTEAFF

v_gene: TRBV25-1
d_gene: .
j_gene: TRBJ1-5
abundance: .
CDR3nt: TGTGCCAGCAGTGAATACCGAGGGCCCCAGCATTTT
CDR3aa: CASSEYRGPQHF

v_gene: TRBV6-6
d_gene: TRBD1
j_gene: TRBJ2-7
abundance: .
CDR3nt: TGTGCCAGCAGTTCCGGACAGGGGGCTATTCGCGAGCAGTACTTC
CDR3aa: CASSSGQGAIREQYF

v_gene: TRBV10-1
d_gene: .
j_gene: TRBJ2-1
abundance: .
CDR3nt: TGCGCCAGCAGTGAGGTTGGATACAATGAGCAGTTCTTC
CDR3aa: CASSEVGYNEQFF

v_gene: TRBV7-2
d_gene: TRBD2
j_gene: TRBJ2-1
abundance: .
CDR3nt: TGTGCCAGCAGCCCGGGACTAGCCCGCTCCTACAATGAGCAGTTCTTC
CDR3aa: CASSPGLARSYNEQFF

v_gene: TRBV5-4
d_gene: TRBD2
j_gene: TRBJ2-3
abundance: .
CDR3nt: TGTGCCAGCAGCTGGGGGACTAGCGGACGCACAGATACGCAGTATTTT
CDR3aa: CASSWGTSGRTDTQYF

v_gene: TRBV2
d_gene: .
j_gene: TRBJ1-1
abundance: .
CDR3nt: TGTGCCAGCAGAGATACAGGGATCTGGGGTGCTTTCTTT
CDR3aa: CASRDTGIWGAFF

v_gene: TRBV5-4
d_gene: TRBD1
j_gene: TRBJ1-2
abundance: few
CDR3nt: TGTGCCAGCAGCTCGAAGGACAGGGAATATGGCTACACCTTC
CDR3aa: CASSSKDREYGYTF

v_gene: TRBV11-1
d_gene: TRBD2
j_gene: TRBJ2-5
abundance: .
CDR3nt: TGTGCCAGCAGCTTTACCAGCGGGGCTCTCCAAGAGACCCAGTACTTC
CDR3aa: CASSFTSGALQETQYF

v_gene: TRBV20-1
d_gene: .
j_gene: TRBJ1-4
abundance: .
CDR3nt: TGCAGTGCCGCTCAGACGGAAAAACTGTTTTTT
CDR3aa: CSAAQTEKLFF

v_gene: TRBV28
d_gene: .
j_gene: TRBJ2-1
abundance: .
CDR3nt: TGTGCCAGCAGGCGGGGGCCCACCTTCCTTTACAATGAGCAGTTCTTC
CDR3aa: CASRRGPTFLYNEQFF

v_gene: TRBV2
d_gene: .
j_gene: TRBJ2-4
abundance: .
CDR3nt: TGTGCCAGCAGTGAACGGGTCAACATTCAGTACTTC
CDR3aa: CASSERVNIQYF

v_gene: TRBV5-1
d_gene: TRBD2
j_gene: TRBJ2-1
abundance: .
CDR3nt: TGCGCCAGCAGCATCACACCTAGCGGTAGCTCCTACAATGAGCAGTTCTTC
CDR3aa: CASSITPSGSSYNEQFF

v_gene: TRBV29-1
d_gene: .
j_gene: TRBJ1-5
abundance: few
CDR3nt: TGCAGCGCTCGTTATAGCAATCAGCCCCAGCATTTT
CDR3aa: CSARYSNQPQHF

v_gene: TRBV7-2
d_gene: .
j_gene: TRBJ1-3
abundance: .
CDR3nt: TGTGCCAGCAGCCCTGGAAGGGGAAACACCATATATTTT
CDR3aa: CASSPGRGNTIYF

v_gene: TRBV5-6
d_gene: .
j_gene: TRBJ1-3
abundance: .
CDR3nt: TGTGCCAGCAGCTTAGGTGTCTCCGGAAACACCATATATTTT
CDR3aa: CASSLGVSGNTIYF

v_gene: TRBV28
d_gene: .
j_gene: TRBJ2-3
abundance: .
CDR3nt: TGTGCCAGCAGTTTAAGCGGAGATACGCAGTATTTT
CDR3aa: CASSLSGDTQYF

v_gene: TRBV11-3
d_gene: TRBD2
j_gene: TRBJ2-3
abundance: few
CDR3nt: TGTGCCAGCAGCTTCGCTAGCGGATCAGATACGCAGTATTTT
CDR3aa: CASSFASGSDTQYF

v_gene: TRBV4-1
d_gene: TRBD2
j_gene: TRBJ2-3
abundance: .
CDR3nt: TGCGCCAGCAGCCAAGAAGGTACGGGGGGGGGCACAGATACGCAGTATTTT
CDR3aa: CASSQEGTGGGTDTQYF

v_gene: TRBV5-1
d_gene: .
j_gene: TRBJ1-3
abundance: .
CDR3nt: TGCGCCAGCAGTTTGGAGCCCCTAGGTGGAAACACCATATATTTT
CDR3aa: CASSLEPLGGNTIYF

v_gene: TRBV18
d_gene: TRBD2
j_gene: TRBJ2-1
abundance: .
CDR3nt: TGTGCCAGCTCCCTAGGACTAGATAACAATGAGCAGTTCTTC
CDR3aa: CASSLGLDNNEQFF

v_gene: TRBV7-2
d_gene: TRBD2
j_gene: TRBJ2-7
abundance: .
CDR3nt: TGTGCCAGCAGCTTGTCCGGGACTAGTAGGTCAGAGCAGTACTTC
CDR3aa: CASSLSGTSRSEQYF

v_gene: TRBV5-1
d_gene: .
j_gene: TRBJ2-3
abundance: .
CDR3nt: TGCGCCAGCAGCTTGTACGGAAGCACAGATACGCAGTATTTT
CDR3aa: CASSLYGSTDTQYF

v_gene: TRBV14
d_gene: .
j_gene: TRBJ1-2
abundance: .
CDR3nt: TGTGCCAGCAGCCCACGGCGGTTAAGTGGGGGCGGGTATGGCTACACCTTC
CDR3aa: CASSPRRLSGGGYGYTF

v_gene: TRBV7-2
d_gene: TRBD1
j_gene: TRBJ1-5
abundance: .
CDR3nt: TGTGCCAGCAGCTCAGGGGGAGGGGGTTTCAATCAGCCCCAGCATTTT
CDR3aa: CASSSGGGGFNQPQHF

v_gene: TRBV4-2
d_gene: TRBD2
j_gene: TRBJ2-3
abundance: .
CDR3nt: TGTGCCAGCAGCCAAGAAGTAGGTCGCGGGGGGCCTCGCTGGGAGACAGATACGCAGTATTTT
CDR3aa: CASSQEVGRGGPRWETDTQYF

v_gene: TRBV5-4
d_gene: TRBD1
j_gene: TRBJ2-6
abundance: .
CDR3nt: TGTGCCAGCAGCCCCCCCGGGACAGCTAGGTCTGGGGCCAACGTCCTGACTTTC
CDR3aa: CASSPPGTARSGANVLTF

v_gene: TRBV28
d_gene: TRBD1
j_gene: TRBJ1-2
abundance: .
CDR3nt: TGTGCCAGCAGTTTTCAGGGGGCGCTTGGCTACACCTTC
CDR3aa: CASSFQGALGYTF

v_gene: TRBV28
d_gene: .
j_gene: TRBJ2-2
abundance: .
CDR3nt: TGTGCCAGCAGTTTCGGGGATTTGATGGCCGGGGAGCTGTTTTTT
CDR3aa: CASSFGDLMAGELFF

v_gene: TRBV5-1
d_gene: TRBD2
j_gene: TRBJ2-7
abundance: .
CDR3nt: TGCGCCAGCAGCTTGGAAGCGGGGGGGCCCGGGTACGAGCAGTACTTC
CDR3aa: CASSLEAGGPGYEQYF

v_gene: TRBV5-1
d_gene: TRBD1
j_gene: TRBJ1-5
abundance: .
CDR3nt: TGCGCCAGCAGCTCAGGGGGCCAGAGCAATCAGCCCCAGCATTTT
CDR3aa: CASSSGGQSNQPQHF

v_gene: TRBV29-1
d_gene: .
j_gene: TRBJ2-7
abundance: .
CDR3nt: TGCAGCGTTGAAGGGGGACAAACGCAGTACTTC
CDR3aa: CSVEGGQTQYF

v_gene: TRBV11-2
d_gene: TRBD2
j_gene: TRBJ2-5
abundance: .
CDR3nt: TGTGCCAGCAGCGCCGGACTAGCGGGGCCTCAAGAGACCCAGTACTTC
CDR3aa: CASSAGLAGPQETQYF

v_gene: TRBV5-1
d_gene: .
j_gene: TRBJ1-2
abundance: .
CDR3nt: TGCGCCAGCAGCTTGGAAGGGACGCAGGGTGGCTACACCTTC
CDR3aa: CASSLEGTQGGYTF

v_gene: TRBV7-9
d_gene: .
j_gene: TRBJ2-3
abundance: few
CDR3nt: TGTGCCAGCACCTACTGGGCGCAGACGCAGTATTTT
CDR3aa: CASTYWAQTQYF

v_gene: TRBV27
d_gene: TRBD2
j_gene: TRBJ2-7
abundance: .
CDR3nt: TGTGCCAGCAGCCCATTCCCCCTAGCGGGGGGGCCGAGCTACGAGCAGTACTTC
CDR3aa: CASSPFPLAGGPSYEQYF

v_gene: TRBV19
d_gene: .
j_gene: TRBJ1-6
abundance: few
CDR3nt: TGTGCCAGTAGAGGCGGGGGAGGATCACCCCTCCACTTT
CDR3aa: CASRGGGGSPLHF

v_gene: TRBV7-2
d_gene: TRBD2
j_gene: TRBJ2-2
abundance: .
CDR3nt: TGTGCCAGCAGCTTAGATCGGGCTAGCGGGGGCCCCGGGGAGCTGTTTTTT
CDR3aa: CASSLDRASGGPGELFF

v_gene: TRBV12-5
d_gene: TRBD1
j_gene: TRBJ2-7
abundance: .
CDR3nt: TGTGCTAGTGCCGGACAGGGGCGATACGAGCAGTACTTC
CDR3aa: CASAGQGRYEQYF

v_gene: TRBV7-2
d_gene: .
j_gene: TRBJ2-7
abundance: .
CDR3nt: TGTGCCAGCGGGGTAGGAGGTCTCTACGAGCAGTACTTC
CDR3aa: CASGVGGLYEQYF

v_gene: TRBV19
d_gene: TRBD1
j_gene: TRBJ2-5
abundance: .
CDR3nt: TGTGCCAGTAGTACCTCCGGGACAGGGAACCAAGAGACCCAGTACTTC
CDR3aa: CASSTSGTGNQETQYF

v_gene: TRBV5-4
d_gene: .
j_gene: TRBJ2-7
abundance: once
CDR3nt: TGTGCCAGCAGCTCCCGAGGAGAACCCTACGAGCAGTACTTC
CDR3aa: CASSSRGEPYEQYF

v_gene: TRBV7-7
d_gene: TRBD2
j_gene: TRBJ2-5
abundance: .
CDR3nt: TGTGCCAGCACTAGGACTAGCGGGCGCCAAGAGACCCAGTACTTC
CDR3aa: CASTRTSGRQETQYF

v_gene: TRBV6-5
d_gene: .
j_gene: TRBJ1-5
abundance: .
CDR3nt: TGTGCCAGCAGCCTTGGTCTGGCAGGGCCCCAGCATTTT
CDR3aa: CASSLGLAGPQHF

v_gene: TRBV6-1
d_gene: .
j_gene: TRBJ1-5
abundance: .
CDR3nt: TGTGCCAGCAGTGAAGCACATCAGCCCCAGCATTTT
CDR3aa: CASSEAHQPQHF

v_gene: TRBV6-1
d_gene: .
j_gene: TRBJ2-1
abundance: .
CDR3nt: TGTGCCAGCTCTACGGGGGAGATCTACAATGAGCAGTTCTTC
CDR3aa: CASSTGEIYNEQFF

v_gene: TRBV6-1
d_gene: TRBD1
j_gene: TRBJ2-5
abundance: .
CDR3nt: TGTGCCAGCAGTGAGACAGGGGGTTTGGAGACCCAGTACTTC
CDR3aa: CASSETGGLETQYF

v_gene: TRBV15
d_gene: .
j_gene: TRBJ2-5
abundance: once
CDR3nt: TGTGCCACCAGCACTTTTAGCGGTGGTGGGGCAGAGACCCAGTACTTC
CDR3aa: CATSTFSGGGAETQYF

v_gene: TRBV23-1
d_gene: .
j_gene: TRBJ2-7
abundance: .
CDR3nt: TGCGCCAGCAGTCAGAACAGGGCTGTGTACGAGCAGTACTTC
CDR3aa: CASSQNRAVYEQYF